This T cell receptor (beta chain) was observed in a study of Graves' ophthalmopathy and Graves' hyperthyroidism. The overall study: Stable hyperthyroidism denotes an absence of ophthalmopathy throughout 18 months of follow-up. Study-wide results and limits: The model predicted progression of ophthalmopathy with a sensitivity of about 68%, and its specificity was about 73%.

A word on this clonotype: Antigen unknown. Given a much more abundant clone one base away, this may be a read error.

In germline, CDR1 is MGHRA, CDR2 YSYEKL. With 4 bases removed from V and 8 bases from J, the gap between germline ends came to 12 bases. The CDR3 loop spans 14 amino acids. Amplification from RNA transcripts yielded the TCR beta CDR3 regions. The first-round RT-PCR employed HTBI primers together with the Qiagen OneStep RT-PCR kit. A multiplex PCR was then performed as the second round. From the multiplex PCR reads, TCRdb called clonotypes with MiXCR, one entry per CDR3 protein. The table records about 1.2 million distinct CDR3 sequences, roughly two fifths of them present only once. The sample consisted of peripheral blood or thyroid tissue (not recorded which). The chain employs TRBV4-1 and TRBJ1-6; no clear D. This clonotype was obtained from an adult man with Graves' hyperthyroidism. The CDR3 DNA is TGCGCCAGCAGCCCAGAACAACGGGATTCACCCCTCCACTTT. Translated, it gives CASSPEQRDSPLHF.